This TCR beta chain was sequenced during a study of shared clonotypes between healthy human individuals. Study in general: A couple of women and three men aged 18 to 49 served as donors. Per-donor plates numbered three CD4 naive, three CD4 memory, two CD8 naive and one CD8 memory.

V lost 0 bases and J lost 8; bases outside the gene matches: 9. This CDR3 is built from 15 residues. Germline values: CDR1 SGHTA, CDR2 FQGNSA. Assay runs were performed at deep level. Measured with immunoSEQ multiplex PCR; TCRdb has only the in-frame clones, and not every one. This sample has millions of clones; roughly 94% occur once, and the top ten carry more than 0.1%. Healthy HIV-negative adults with no recent acute infections or vaccinations were recruited as donors. This TCR was recovered from a young man in good health. Material for sequencing was naive CD4+ T cells sorted from blood. Subset defined: CD45RA+ positively selected. V gene TRBV7-2 combines with J gene TRBJ1-2; 7 positions match TRBD1. For the CDR3, the DNA is TGTGCCAGCAGCTTAGCGACAGGGAACTCAGGGGGCTACACCTTC. It is translated as CASSLATGNSGGYTF.